The sample holds a few counts of the clone carrying this T cell receptor (beta chain). Its antigen is not known. The junction had 4 bases not matched to a gene; V was cut back by 5 bases and J by 1 base. The germline V gene encodes CDR1 SGHTA and CDR2 FQGTGA. CDR3 length equals 15 residues. This record comes from a study of radiotherapy plus CTLA-4 blockade in lung cancer. As for the study in general: Among enrolled patients, roughly 18% responded and around 30% achieved disease control.

Study conclusions and caveats: Among blood TCR repertoires after radiotherapy plus ipilimumab, tumor-derived clones expanded. Interferon-beta and early blood T cell clone dynamics reportedly predicted response best.

Treatment of patients with chemo-refractory metastatic non-small-cell lung cancer consisted of focal radiation plus CTLA-4 blockade with ipilimumab. The assay was immunoSEQ multiplex PCR, and TCRdb's table has in-frame clones only and misses some. The sample holds some 49,000 clones, roughly 84% seen once. The sample in question was peripheral blood, obtained from a patient treated with radiotherapy plus ipilimumab. The clonotype was recovered from a human donor with non-small cell lung cancer whose response to radiotherapy plus ipilimumab could not be evaluated. V gene TRBV7-3 combines with J gene TRBJ2-3, with 9 nucleotides matching TRBD1. CDR3 loop: CASSPRTGGTDTQYF. The CDR3 nucleotides are TGTGCCAGCAGCCCTCGGACAGGGGGCACAGATACGCAGTATTTT.